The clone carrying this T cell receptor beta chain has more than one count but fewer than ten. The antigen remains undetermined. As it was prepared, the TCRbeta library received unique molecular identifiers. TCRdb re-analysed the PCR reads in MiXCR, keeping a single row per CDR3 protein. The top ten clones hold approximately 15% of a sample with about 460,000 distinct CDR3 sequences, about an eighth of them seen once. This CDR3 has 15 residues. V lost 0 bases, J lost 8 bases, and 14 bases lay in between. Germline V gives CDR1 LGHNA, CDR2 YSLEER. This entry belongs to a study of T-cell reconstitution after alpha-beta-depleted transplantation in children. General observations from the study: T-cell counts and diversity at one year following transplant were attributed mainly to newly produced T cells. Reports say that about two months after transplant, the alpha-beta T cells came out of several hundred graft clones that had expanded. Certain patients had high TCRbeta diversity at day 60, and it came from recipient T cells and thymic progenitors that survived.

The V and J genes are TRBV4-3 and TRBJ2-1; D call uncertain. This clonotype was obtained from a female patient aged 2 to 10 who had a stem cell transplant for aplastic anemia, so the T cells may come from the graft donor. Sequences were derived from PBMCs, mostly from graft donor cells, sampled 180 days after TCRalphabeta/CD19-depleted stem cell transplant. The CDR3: CASSQEFSPAYEQFF. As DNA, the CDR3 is TGCGCCAGCAGCCAAGAGTTCAGCCCCGCCTATGAGCAGTTCTTC.